This TCR beta chain was recorded in a study of blood T cell repertoires in COVID-19 (dated by TCRdb to 2020 to 2022). Study-level background: Samples covering the acute and convalescent phases of COVID-19 were provided by collaborators in the United States, Italy and Spain. The sample metadata nearly always contained a de-identified subject ID, COVID-19 status, age in years and sex. Samples were obtained from the ongoing ImmuneRACE study (first 160 participants) and from 1,254 subjects provided by 6 global collaborators. A freely available public database, intended as a resource for researchers studying the immune response to SARS-CoV-2, is where the repertoires were released. The material from the prospective study consisted of cDNA or gDNA derived from T cells, B-cell-depleted T cells, or PBMCs. Deeply sampled blood TCRbeta repertoires from subjects exposed to, actively infected with, or recovered from COVID-19 were included in the dataset. HLA class I and class II types, where available, came from metadata supplied by the sample provider rather than from assay-based typing.

Including cysteine and phenylalanine, the CDR3 has 12 amino acids. Just the 36-base CDR3 DNA is kept, in frame starting at base 1. CDR1 and CDR2 are read off the germline V gene (reference sequence) as LNHDA and SQIVND. The trim is 5 bases for V and 2 bases for J, with a gap of 6 bases between the germline ends. General conclusions and limits of the study: Clinical and demographic metadata were provided uncurated, with the amount varying by source and participant.

The collaborating institutions used their own protocols to collect whole blood in K2EDTA tubes. Collaborator samples were shipped for TCRbeta analysis as frozen whole blood, isolated PBMCs, or DNA extracted from either sample type. TCRbeta CDR3 regions were amplified from genomic DNA using the immunoSEQ Assay, a bias-controlled multiplex PCR. The original methods were these. The number of nucleated cells in each sample was estimated by amplification of reference gene primers within the assay. Sequence reads were collapsed and filtered to measure the absolute abundance of every unique TCRbeta CDR3 rearrangement. For each sample, productive Simpson clonality was calculated as the square root of Simpson's diversity index over productive rearrangements. TCRdb retrieved this table from immuneACCESS and kept in-frame rearrangements only. Not all clones are present; in checked studies, unresolved V genes account for under half, and no reason is known for the remainder. V, J and clone size reflect that table, while D and trimming were determined from the DNA. This sample holds tens of thousands of clones; around 83% were observed only once. Over 45% of the sample is in the top ten clones.

With regard to this clone: Its antigen is unknown. No much larger clone is present one base from it, and per-base qualities are unavailable.

Sequenced: peripheral blood. The sequence was collected from a man between 65 and 80 years old with acute or convalescent COVID-19. The chain uses TRBV19 and TRBJ2-5, with a weak D call of TRBD2 (5 bases match). The CDR3 region reads CASSPGQETQYF. Read as DNA, the sequence is TGTGCCAGTAGTCCGGGGCAAGAGACCCAGTACTTC.